The entry below gives a single TCR beta chain sequence along with its context. The sample holds a few counts of this clone. This receptor's antigen is unknown. Per-base quality was not reported, and no clone a single base away is much larger than it. Participants in the prospective study were enrolled through a virtual design, were aged roughly 18 to 100 years, and lived in approximately 25 United States geographic areas. Cohort assignment in the prospective study relied on participant-reported clinical history from a screening survey and a study questionnaire. Recovered participants in ImmuneRACE Cohort 3 were defined by two consecutive negative NP/OP PCR tests, clearance by a healthcare professional, or resolution of symptoms. In the prospective study, mobile phlebotomists collected whole blood, serum and a nasopharyngeal or oropharyngeal swab from each participant. Additional blood draws and questionnaires over an approximately two-month period could optionally be provided by prospective study participants. Before DNA extraction, prospective study blood samples were shipped either frozen or at room temperature.

The immunoSEQ Assay, a bias-controlled multiplex PCR, was used to amplify TCRbeta CDR3 regions from genomic DNA. In the paper's pipeline: Nucleated cell counts per sample were estimated from amplification of reference gene primers within the assay. To quantify the absolute abundance of each unique TCRbeta CDR3 rearrangement, sequence reads were collapsed and filtered. For each sample, productive Simpson clonality was calculated as the square root of Simpson's diversity index across productive rearrangements. Here the immuneACCESS table is served through TCRdb, limited to in-frame sequences with V and J called. Missing clones are a known gap in these copies; in checked studies unresolved V genes cover under half, and the rest lacks a known reason. For V, J and clone size, that table is used; D and trimming come from the DNA. The sample profile shows nearly 250,000 clones; roughly 88% of them were found once. The top ten hold over 2% of the sample.

This sample stems from a study of blood T cell repertoires in COVID-19 (dated by TCRdb to the early 2020s). Context from the whole study: Samples covering the acute and convalescent phases of COVID-19 were provided by collaborators in the United States, Italy and Spain. The prospective study material was composed of cDNA or gDNA derived from T cells, B-cell-depleted T cells, or PBMCs. Subjects who had been exposed to COVID-19, were actively infected with it, or had recovered from it provided the deeply sampled blood TCRbeta repertoires that made up the dataset. The repertoires were made available in a free public database intended to serve as a resource for research on the immune response to SARS-CoV-2. The samples were drawn from the first 160 participants of the ongoing ImmuneRACE study and from under 1,500 subjects provided by 6 global collaborators. The sample metadata nearly always contained a de-identified subject ID, COVID-19 status, age in years and sex. Where available, HLA class I and class II types were taken from metadata supplied by the sample provider and were not determined by assay-based typing. Points the paper makes about the study in general: Clinical and demographic metadata were provided uncurated, with the amount varying by source and participant.

The CDR3 runs 16 amino acids, cysteine and phenylalanine included. Left in the record is the CDR3 DNA by itself, 48 bases read in frame from the first base. The germline V and J ends show losses of 2 bases and 1 base respectively, and no gene match explains 0 bases of the junction. Sequences WNHNN (CDR1) and SYGVQD (CDR2) are obtained from the germline V gene (reference sequence). The rearranged segments are TRBV10-1 and TRBJ1-5; the junction holds 12 bases that match TRBD1. The sequence came from a woman in her fifties or sixties who had recovered from COVID-19. The sequencing input was PBMCs or T cells enriched from blood (not recorded which). The sequence in DNA is TGCGCCAGCAGTGAGGGGACAGGGGGCAGCAATCAGCCCCAGCATTTT. It specifies CASSEGTGGSNQPQHF.